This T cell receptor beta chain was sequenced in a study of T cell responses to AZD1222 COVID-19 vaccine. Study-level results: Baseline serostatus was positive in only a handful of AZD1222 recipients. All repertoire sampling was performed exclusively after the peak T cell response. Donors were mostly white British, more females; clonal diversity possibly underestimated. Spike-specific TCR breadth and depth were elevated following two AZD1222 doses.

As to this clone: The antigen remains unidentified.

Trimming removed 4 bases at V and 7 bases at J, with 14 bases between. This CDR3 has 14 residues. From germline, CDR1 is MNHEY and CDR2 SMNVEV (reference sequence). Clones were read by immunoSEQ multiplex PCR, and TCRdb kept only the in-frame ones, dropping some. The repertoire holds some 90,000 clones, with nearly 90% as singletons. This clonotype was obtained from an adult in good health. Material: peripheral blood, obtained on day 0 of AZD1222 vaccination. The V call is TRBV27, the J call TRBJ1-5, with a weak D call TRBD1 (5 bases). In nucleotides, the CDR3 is TGTGCCAGCAGTTCTGGGACCTCCGGGCAGCCCCAGCATTTT. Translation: CASSSGTSGQPQHF.